This entry lists 3 T cell receptor beta chains sequenced from one sample in a study of beta chain features in type 1 diabetes listed by TCRdb under 2018. Receptors were amplified or captured by the immunoSEQ multiplex PCR assay. The High Capacity cDNA Reverse Transcription Kit was used to reverse transcribe all of the isolated RNA, meaning that expressed TCRB transcripts were what got sequenced. TCRdb holds this immuneACCESS table with in-frame rearrangements only. Some clones are missing; in checked studies, unresolved V genes explain under half, and the rest has no known cause. In this sample the table shows about 400,000 clones, roughly 12% of which occur a single time. Under 0.02% of the sample lies in the top ten. Specimen: naive CD4+ T cells from blood. Sample cell subset or site, as interpreted from the label and publication: true naive CD4+ T cells. The source of these receptors is a man between 18 and 29 years old in good health.

Note on this clone: Distinct nucleotide sequences in the sample also encode this CDR3. The rearrangement joins TRBV7-9 to TRBJ1-1; D might be TRBD1 (5 bases). Trimming took 5 bases from V and 1 from J, leaving 8 bases between them. The CDR3 extends over 13 amino acids. The germline gives CDR1 SEHNR, CDR2 FQNEAQ (reference sequence). CDR3 DNA: TGTGCCAGCAGCCCCCAGGGGAACACTGAAGCTTTCTTT. Protein: CASSPQGNTEAFF. The variable domain in full, completed from reference TRBV7-9 and TRBJ1-1, reads DTGVSQNPRHKITKRGQNVTFRCDPISEHNRLYWYRQTLGQGPEFLTYFQNEAQLEKSRLLSDRFSAERPKGSFSTLEIQRTEQGDSAMYLCASSPQGNTEAFFGQGTRLTVV.

This chain uses TRBV15 with TRBJ1-2; D may be TRBD1 (5 bases). This CDR3 is built from 12 residues. V was trimmed by 3 bases and J by 8 bases, leaving 10 bases between them. The V gene's germline CDR1 is LNHNV and CDR2 YYDKDF (reference sequence). The CDR3 nucleotides are TGTGCCACCAGCAGCAGGGCCCTAGGCTACACCTTC. Translated: CATSSRALGYTF.

A few counts support this clone. V usage is TRBV7-9 and J usage is TRBJ2-5, with 10 bases aligning to TRBD1. Trimming cost V 6 bases and J 5 bases; bases outside gene matches: 6. CDR1 and CDR2 (germline): SEHNR, FQNEAQ (reference sequence). The CDR3 has 14 residues. CDR3 in DNA: TGTGCCAGCAGTCAGACAGGGGGCCAGGAGACCCAGTACTTC. It yields the protein CASSQTGGQETQYF. Supplemented by reference TRBV7-9 and TRBJ2-5, the full variable domain reads DTGVSQNPRHKITKRGQNVTFRCDPISEHNRLYWYRQTLGQGPEFLTYFQNEAQLEKSRLLSDRFSAERPKGSFSTLEIQRTEQGDSAMYLCASSQTGGQETQYFGPGTRLLVL.